These 10 T cell receptor beta chains were all obtained from the same sample, sequenced in a study of beta chain features in type 1 diabetes. TCRB transcripts that were expressed got sequenced, as all of the isolated RNA had been reverse transcribed. The method was immunoSEQ multiplex PCR; TCRdb's version includes in-frame clones alone and lacks a portion of them. This sample yields roughly 500,000 clones, of which more than 9.5% are seen a single time; 0.045% to 0.06% belongs to the top ten. The specimen sequenced was naive CD4+ T cells from blood. These receptor sequences come from a woman between 18 and 30 years old in good health.

This clone was seen more than once but under ten times. V gene TRBV7-2 combines with J gene TRBJ2-2; D is uncertain. The CDR3 is 15 residues long. V dropped 2 bases and J dropped 6 bases, with 13 bases sitting between them. CDR1 and CDR2 (germline): SGHTA, FQGNSA. The CDR3 DNA reads TGTGCCAGCAGCTTACTCGGCGATCCGGCCGGGGAGCTGTTTTTT. Amino acids: CASSLLGDPAGELFF.

In this sample, this clone turned up a few times. V and J are TRBV29-1 and TRBJ1-2; tentative D call: TRBD1 (6 bases). With 6 bases removed from V and 2 bases from J, the gap between germline ends came to 13 bases. Germline-derived CDR1 and CDR2 are SQVTM and ANQGSEA. This CDR3 region has 13 residues. The CDR3 nucleotides read TGCAGCGTAGCGATCGGGACAAACTATGGCTACACCTTC. It translates to CSVAIGTNYGYTF.

A few counts support this clone. The chain is built from TRBV20-1 and TRBJ2-1; no clear D gene. V was trimmed by 6 bases and J by 10 bases, leaving 7 bases between them. This CDR3 comprises 9 residues. Germline values: CDR1 DFQATT, CDR2 SNEGSKA (reference sequence). The CDR3 spells CSASGEQFF. The CDR3 nucleotides are TGCAGTGCGTCCGGGGAGCAGTTCTTC.

A few counts support this clone. The chain joins TRBV11-2 to TRBJ2-1; tentatively, D is TRBD2 (6 bases). V dropped 2 bases and J dropped 2 bases, with 13 bases sitting between them. This CDR3 contains 16 residues. CDR1 and CDR2 from the germline V gene are SGHAT and FQNNGV. The CDR3 loop reads CASSLSAGNTYNEQFF. DNA of the CDR3: TGTGCCAGCAGCTTATCCGCGGGGAACACCTACAATGAGCAGTTCTTC.

This clone was picked up a small number of times. This chain uses TRBV5-1 with TRBJ2-2; D gene unclear. The V and J ends lost 4 bases and 5 bases respectively, with 9 bases between them. Germline V lookup: CDR1 SGHRS, CDR2 YFSETQ. The CDR3 extends over 13 amino acids. As DNA, the CDR3 is TGCGCCAGCAGCCTCGGGTTTACCGGGGAGCTGTTTTTT. This gives the protein CASSLGFTGELFF. The full variable domain, rest sourced from reference TRBV5-1 and TRBJ2-2, is KAGVTQTPRYLIKTRGQQVTLSCSPISGHRSVSWYQQTPGQGLQFLFEYFSETQRNKGNFPGRFSGRQFSNSRSEMNVSTLELGDSALYLCASSLGFTGELFFGEGSRLTVL.

The V and J genes are TRBV2 and TRBJ1-2; weak D call: TRBD1 (5 bases). Trimming left V 8 bases short and J 2 bases short, with 9 bases between. Germline-derived CDR1 and CDR2 are SNHLY and FYNNEI. The CDR3 sequence is 12 residues long. The CDR3 loop reads CASPDRNYGYTF. Here the CDR3 DNA reads TGTGCCAGCCCTGACAGAAACTATGGCTACACCTTC.

This clone was counted a few times. The rearrangement joins TRBV19 to TRBJ1-4, with 7 bases lining up with TRBD1. This CDR3 has 14 residues. Germline V gene data show CDR1 as LNHDA and CDR2 as SQIVND (reference sequence). The ends lost 6 bases at V and 7 bases at J; junction bases unmatched: 8. CDR3 amino acids: CASRAGQIFEKLFF. CDR3 bases: TGTGCCAGTAGAGCGGGACAGATATTTGAAAAACTGTTTTTT. Combining the CDR3 with reference TRBV19 and TRBJ1-4 gives the whole variable domain DGGITQSPKYLFRKEGQNVTLSCEQNLNHDAMYWYRQDPGQGLRLIYYSQIVNDFQKGDIAEGYSVSREKKESFPLTVTSAQKNPTAFYLCASRAGQIFEKLFFGSGTQLSVL.

This clone came up a few times. This sequence joins TRBV4-3 and TRBJ2-1; 9 positions match TRBD1. V shed 4 bases, J shed 10 bases, and the junction held 8 bases outside the gene matches. Germline CDR1 and CDR2: LGHNA and YSLEER. This CDR3 is built from 14 residues. For the CDR3, the DNA is TGCGCCAGCAGCCCCTTGACAGGGGGATCAGAGCAGTTCTTC. It encodes CASSPLTGGSEQFF.

The chain combines TRBV29-1 with TRBJ2-2; possible D gene TRBD1, 5 bases. The V end was cut by 4 bases, the J end by 0 bases, with 6 bases between. CDR1 SQVTM and CDR2 ANQGSEA come from the germline V gene. The CDR3 totals 13 residues. The CDR3 DNA reads TGCAGCGTTGGACAGACGAACACCGGGGAGCTGTTTTTT. Its protein product is CSVGQTNTGELFF.

This clone was picked up a small number of times. The J gene is TRBJ2-3, the V gene TRBV4-2; either TRBD1 or TRBD2 may fit D (5 bases each). There are 14 residues in the CDR3. V lost 3 bases to trimming and J lost 1 base, with 8 bases between them. The germline V gene encodes CDR1 LGHNA and CDR2 YNFKEQ. This CDR3 is CASSQRGRTDTQYF. The CDR3 DNA reads as TGTGCCAGCAGCCAGAGGGGCCGCACAGATACGCAGTATTTT.